This T cell receptor beta chain was profiled in a study of blood T cell repertoires in COVID-19. Profiled with immunoSEQ multiplex PCR; TCRdb holds only in-frame clones, not every one. Of under 200,000 clones in the sample, approximately 86% are singletons; the top ten hold roughly 2.5%. The CDR3 has 13 residues. The germline V and J ends were trimmed by 2 bases and 8 bases, with 7 bases remaining between them. Looked up from germline, CDR1 is LGHDT and CDR2 is YNNKEL (reference sequence). A Seattle source enrolled patients during active infection and followed them longitudinally. The sample was peripheral blood. The chain combines TRBV3-1 (or the pseudogene TRBV3-2) with TRBJ1-6; no definite D call. The sequence came from a woman over 75 with COVID-19, enrolled during active disease. CDR3 in DNA: TGTGCCAGCAGCCAATTAAGCGATTCACCCCTCCACTTT. Translated: CASSQLSDSPLHF.